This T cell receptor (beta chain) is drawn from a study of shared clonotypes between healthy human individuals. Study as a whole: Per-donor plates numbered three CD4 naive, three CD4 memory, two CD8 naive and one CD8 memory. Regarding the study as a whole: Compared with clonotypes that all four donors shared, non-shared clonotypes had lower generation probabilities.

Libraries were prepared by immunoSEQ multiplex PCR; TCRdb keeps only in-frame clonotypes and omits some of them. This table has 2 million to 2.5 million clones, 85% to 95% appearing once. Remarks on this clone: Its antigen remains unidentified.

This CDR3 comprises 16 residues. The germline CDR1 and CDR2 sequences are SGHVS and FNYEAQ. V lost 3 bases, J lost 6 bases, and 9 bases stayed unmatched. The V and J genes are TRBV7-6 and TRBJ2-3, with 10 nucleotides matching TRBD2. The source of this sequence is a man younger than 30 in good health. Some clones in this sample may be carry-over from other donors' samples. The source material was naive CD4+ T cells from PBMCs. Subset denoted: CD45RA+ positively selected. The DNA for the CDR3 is TGTGCCAGCAGCTTGCGACCGGGACTAGCGTCGGATACGCAGTATTTT. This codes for CASSLRPGLASDTQYF.